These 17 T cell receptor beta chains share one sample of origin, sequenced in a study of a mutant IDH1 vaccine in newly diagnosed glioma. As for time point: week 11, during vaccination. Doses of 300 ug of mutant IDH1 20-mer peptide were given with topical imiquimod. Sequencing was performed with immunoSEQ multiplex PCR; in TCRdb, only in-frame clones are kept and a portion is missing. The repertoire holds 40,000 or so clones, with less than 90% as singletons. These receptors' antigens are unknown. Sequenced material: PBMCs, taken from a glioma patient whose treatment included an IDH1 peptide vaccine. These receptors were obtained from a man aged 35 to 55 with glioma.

DNA for the CDR3: TGTGCCAGCAGTTACAGGGGGCAGGGGATTGAAAAACTGTTTTTT. It specifies CASSYRGQGIEKLFF. The chain joins TRBV6-7 to TRBJ1-4, with 7 bases matching TRBD1. TRBV6-7 qualifies as an ORF whose function is uncertain. Trimming at V came to 2 bases and at J to 7 bases, leaving 7 bases not matched to a gene. This CDR3 is built from 15 residues.

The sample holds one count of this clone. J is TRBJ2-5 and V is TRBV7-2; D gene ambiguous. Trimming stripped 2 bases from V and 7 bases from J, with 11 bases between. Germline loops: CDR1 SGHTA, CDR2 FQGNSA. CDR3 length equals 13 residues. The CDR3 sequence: CASSLSAEWTQYF. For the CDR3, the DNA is TGTGCCAGCAGCTTATCGGCCGAGTGGACCCAGTACTTC.

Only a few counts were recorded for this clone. CDR3 sequence reads: CASSVGEGGGGTEAFF. The DNA for the CDR3 is TGTGCCAGCAGCGTAGGAGAGGGTGGAGGTGGCACTGAAGCTTTCTTT. The chain uses TRBV9 and TRBJ1-1; no clear D gene. Germline CDR1 reads SGDLS; CDR2 reads YYNGEE. The ends were cut back, 0 bases at V and 4 bases at J, with 16 bases in the middle. The CDR3 loop spans 16 amino acids.

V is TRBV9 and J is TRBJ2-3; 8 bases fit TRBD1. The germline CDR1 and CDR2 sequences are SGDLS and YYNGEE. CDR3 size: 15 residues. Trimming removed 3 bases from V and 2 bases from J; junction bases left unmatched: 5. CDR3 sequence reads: CASSAYRGNTDTQYF. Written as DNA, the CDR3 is TGTGCCAGCAGCGCGTACAGGGGGAACACAGATACGCAGTATTTT.

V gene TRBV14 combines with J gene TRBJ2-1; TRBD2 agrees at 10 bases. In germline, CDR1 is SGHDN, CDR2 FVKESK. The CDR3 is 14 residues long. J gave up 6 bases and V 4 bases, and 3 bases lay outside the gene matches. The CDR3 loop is CASSPAGGSNEQFF. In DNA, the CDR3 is TGTGCCAGCAGCCCAGCGGGAGGGAGCAATGAGCAGTTCTTC.

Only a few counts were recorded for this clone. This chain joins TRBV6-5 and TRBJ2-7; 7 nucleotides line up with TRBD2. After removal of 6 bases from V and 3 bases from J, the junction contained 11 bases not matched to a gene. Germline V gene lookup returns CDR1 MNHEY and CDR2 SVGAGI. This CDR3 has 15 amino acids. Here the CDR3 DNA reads TGTGCCAGCAGCGCTCCGGGAGCGGGACGCTACGAGCAGTACTTC. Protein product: CASSAPGAGRYEQYF.

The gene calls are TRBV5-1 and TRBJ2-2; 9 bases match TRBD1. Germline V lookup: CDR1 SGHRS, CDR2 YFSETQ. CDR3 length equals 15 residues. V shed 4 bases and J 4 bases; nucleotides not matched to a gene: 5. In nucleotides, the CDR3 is TGCGCCAGCAGCGCACAGGGGGCGGTCACCGGGGAGCTGTTTTTT. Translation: CASSAQGAVTGELFF.

The CDR3 is CASDVQGLGEPQHF. CDR3 DNA sequence: TGTGCCAGCGACGTTCAGGGGCTAGGCGAGCCCCAGCATTTT. The genes are TRBV2 and TRBJ1-5; weak D call: TRBD1 (6 bases). This CDR3 is 14 amino acids long. Per the germline V gene, CDR1 is SNHLY and CDR2 is FYNNEI. V was clipped by 8 bases and J by 8 bases, with 19 bases between them.

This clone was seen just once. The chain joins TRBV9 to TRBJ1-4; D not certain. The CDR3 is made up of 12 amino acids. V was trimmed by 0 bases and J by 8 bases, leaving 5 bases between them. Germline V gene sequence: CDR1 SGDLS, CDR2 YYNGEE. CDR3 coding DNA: TGTGCCAGCAGCGTAGTTGGGGAAAAACTGTTTTTT. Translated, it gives CASSVVGEKLFF.

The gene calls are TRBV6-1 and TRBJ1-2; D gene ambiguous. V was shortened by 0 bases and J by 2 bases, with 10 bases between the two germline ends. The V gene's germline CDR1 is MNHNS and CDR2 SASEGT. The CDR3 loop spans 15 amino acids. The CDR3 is CASSEALQGNYGYTF. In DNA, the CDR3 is TGTGCCAGCAGTGAAGCGCTTCAAGGGAACTATGGCTACACCTTC.

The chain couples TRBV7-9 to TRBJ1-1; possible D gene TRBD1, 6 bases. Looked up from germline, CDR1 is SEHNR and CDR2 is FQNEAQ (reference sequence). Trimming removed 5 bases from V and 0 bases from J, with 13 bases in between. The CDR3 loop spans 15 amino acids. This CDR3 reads CASSTNRDLNTEAFF. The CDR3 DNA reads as TGTGCCAGCAGCACAAACAGGGACTTGAACACTGAAGCTTTCTTT.

CDR3 DNA: TGTGCCAGCAGCTTAGCGGGGGCACCAACTAATGAAAAACTGTTTTTT. Its translation: CASSLAGAPTNEKLFF. The rearrangement uses TRBV7-8 and TRBJ1-4, with D tentatively TRBD1 (6 bases). V lost 0 bases, J lost 0 bases, and 8 bases lay in between. The CDR3 covers 16 residues. The germline V gene encodes CDR1 SGHVS and CDR2 FQNEAQ.

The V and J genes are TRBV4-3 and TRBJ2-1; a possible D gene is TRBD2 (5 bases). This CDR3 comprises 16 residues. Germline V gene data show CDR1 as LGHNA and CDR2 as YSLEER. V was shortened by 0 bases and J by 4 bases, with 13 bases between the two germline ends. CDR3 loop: CASSQEKVARYNEQFF. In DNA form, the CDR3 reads TGCGCCAGCAGCCAAGAGAAAGTAGCGCGTTACAATGAGCAGTTCTTC.

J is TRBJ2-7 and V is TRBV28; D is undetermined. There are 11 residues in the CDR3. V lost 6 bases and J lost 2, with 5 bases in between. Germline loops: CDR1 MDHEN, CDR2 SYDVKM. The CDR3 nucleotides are TGTGCCAGCAGCTCGCCCTACGAGCAGTACTTC. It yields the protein CASSSPYEQYF. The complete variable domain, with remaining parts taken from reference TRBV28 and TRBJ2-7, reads DVKVTQSSRYLVKRTGEKVFLECVQDMDHENMFWYRQDPGLGLRLIYFSYDVKMKEKGDIPEGYSVSREKKERFSLILESASTNQTSMYLCASSSPYEQYFGPGTRLTVT.

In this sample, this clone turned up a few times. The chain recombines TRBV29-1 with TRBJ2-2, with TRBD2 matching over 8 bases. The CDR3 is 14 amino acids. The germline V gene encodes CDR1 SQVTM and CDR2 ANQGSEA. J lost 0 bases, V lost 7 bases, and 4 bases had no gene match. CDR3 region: CSARLASNTGELFF. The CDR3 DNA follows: TGCAGCGCCCGACTAGCGTCGAACACCGGGGAGCTGTTTTTT.

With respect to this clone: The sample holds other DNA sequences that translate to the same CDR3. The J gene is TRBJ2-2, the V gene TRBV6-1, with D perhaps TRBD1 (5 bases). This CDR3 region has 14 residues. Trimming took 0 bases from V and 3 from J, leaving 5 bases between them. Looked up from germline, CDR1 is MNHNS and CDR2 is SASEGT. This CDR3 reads CASSEAGHTGELFF. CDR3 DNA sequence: TGTGCCAGCAGTGAAGCGGGGCACACCGGGGAGCTGTTTTTT.

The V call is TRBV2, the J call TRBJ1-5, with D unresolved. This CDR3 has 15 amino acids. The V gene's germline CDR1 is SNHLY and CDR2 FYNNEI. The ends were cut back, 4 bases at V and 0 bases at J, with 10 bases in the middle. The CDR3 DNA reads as TGTGCCAGCAGTGGTGGTCAGGATAGCAATCAGCCCCAGCATTTT. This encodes CASSGGQDSNQPQHF.